This T cell receptor beta chain was captured in a study of cytomegalovirus exposure and HLA in healthy donors. As for the study in general: The roughly 130 validation repertoires used the same platform as the approximately 620 first-cohort repertoires (as reported by a later analysis).

The study's findings and limits: TCR beta chains numbering approximately 150 were designated cytomegalovirus-associated. Many donors shared some public TCRs, even though most TCR sequences were rare.

The donors were members of the validation cohort comprising some 120 subjects, separate from the roughly 730-subject first cohort. The data were produced by immunoSEQ multiplex PCR, yet TCRdb's version contains in-frame clones alone and is incomplete. The sample shows about 400,000 clones, roughly 88% of them seen only once. In regard to this clone: Its antigen is not identified.

This TCR was sampled from a woman between 18 and 29 years old in good health and CMV-seronegative. The sample comprised PBMCs.

CDR3 DNA sequence: TGTGCCAGCAGTTTAACGGGACACCTCACAGATACGCAGTATTTT. It specifies CASSLTGHLTDTQYF. This chain links TRBV27 with TRBJ2-3, with D perhaps matching TRBD1 (6 bases). This CDR3 has 15 amino acids. Trimming stripped 2 bases from V and 2 bases from J, with 11 bases between. CDR1 is MNHEY and CDR2 is SMNVEV in the germline V gene (reference sequence).